This T cell receptor (beta chain) is drawn from a study of blood T cell repertoires in COVID-19. Study-wide background: T cells, B-cell-depleted T cells, or PBMCs provided the cDNA or gDNA that served as material.

Using immunoSEQ multiplex PCR, the repertoire was profiled, and TCRdb retains in-frame clones only, with some absent. Of 120,000 or so clones listed, approximately 81% are singletons. This CDR3 comprises 17 residues. The germline CDR1 and CDR2 sequences are SGHTA and FQGTGA. V was clipped by 8 bases and J by 7 bases; unmatched bases: 16. V and J are TRBV7-3 and TRBJ2-2; TRBD2 aligns across 10 bases. Sequenced: peripheral blood. The origin of this receptor is a woman aged 45 to 65 with acute or convalescent COVID-19. DNA for the CDR3: TGTGCCAGCGGGTATATGAGCGGGAGGGCCTCAAGCGGGGAGCTGTTTTTT. Translation gives CASGYMSGRASSGELFF.